The 18 T cell receptor beta chains listed next were all sequenced from one sample in a study of post-analysis software for immune sequencing data (dated by TCRdb to the mid-2010s). Here is what the overall study found, with its caveats: Patients showed significantly higher frequencies than controls for roughly 5 TRBV segments, among them TRBV5-6, TRBV5-1 and TRBV20-1.

These receptors have no known antigen. Libraries were made using PCR. The sequencer was an Illumina HiSeq 2500. To reduce PCR and sequencing biases, unique molecular identifiers were incorporated into the TCR beta cDNA libraries. TCRdb reran the public reads through fastp at Q25 and MiXCR, keeping productive beta chains. Every entry covers one CDR3 protein and lists the most common genes and DNA from its rows. This sample gives almost 700,000 distinct CDR3 sequences in total; 59% of them show up just once. Jointly, the top ten make up around 11% of the sample. The specimen was blood. The source of these receptors is a girl aged 2-9 years with multiple sclerosis.

The chain joins TRBV5-1 to TRBJ2-7; D possibly corresponds to TRBD1 (5 bases). Trimming left V 4 bases short and J 1 base short, with 9 bases between. The V gene's germline CDR1 is SGHRS and CDR2 YFSETQ. The CDR3 runs 13 residues. The CDR3 is CASSADTSYEQYF. The DNA of the CDR3 is TGCGCCAGCAGCGCGGACACATCCTACGAGCAGTACTTC.

The V and J genes are TRBV7-8 and TRBJ2-1, with a tentative D call TRBD2 (6 bases). The V gene's germline CDR1 is SGHVS and CDR2 FQNEAQ. CDR3 length equals 16 residues. Trimming shortened V by 5 bases and J by 7 bases, and 21 bases separated the two germline ends. The CDR3 DNA is TGTGCCAGCAGCCCACGTCGGGGGAGCCATGGGAATGAGCAGTTCTTC. Encoded protein: CASSPRRGSHGNEQFF. Full variable domain (remainder filled in from reference TRBV7-8 and TRBJ2-1): GAGVSQSPRYKVAKRGQDVALRCDPISGHVSLFWYQQALGQGPEFLTYFQNEAQLDKSGLPSDRFFAERPEGSVSTLKIQRTQQEDSAVYLCASSPRRGSHGNEQFFGPGTRLTVL.

J is TRBJ2-1 and V is TRBV5-1; D not resolved. From germline, CDR1 is SGHRS and CDR2 YFSETQ. The CDR3 consists of 13 residues. Trimming stripped 2 bases from V and 6 bases from J, with 9 bases between. CDR3 sequence (DNA): TGCGCCAGCAGCTTAAACGACGGCAATGAGCAGTTCTTC. Residues: CASSLNDGNEQFF.

This clonotype was counted between two and nine times. This rearrangement joins TRBV15 to TRBJ1-2; D unresolved. CDR3 length equals 15 residues. Looked up from germline, CDR1 is LNHNV and CDR2 is YYDKDF (reference sequence). Trimming shortened V by 1 base and J by 7 bases, and 16 bases separated the two germline ends. This chain's CDR3 is CATSRVQDAAGGYTF. The CDR3 bases are TGTGCCACCAGCAGAGTTCAGGATGCAGCGGGTGGCTACACCTTC. Supplemented by reference TRBV15 and TRBJ1-2, the full variable domain reads DAMVIQNPRYQVTQFGKPVTLSCSQTLNHNVMYWYQQKSSQAPKLLFHYYDKDFNNEADTPDNFQSRRPNTSFCFLDIRSPGLGDTAMYLCATSRVQDAAGGYTFGSGTRLTVV.

The chain is built from TRBV4-3 and TRBJ2-5; no clear D gene. V was trimmed by 0 bases and J by 2 bases, leaving 4 bases between them. Germline CDR1 reads LGHNA; CDR2 reads YSLEER. The CDR3 covers 13 residues. The CDR3 loop is CASSQDFQETQYF. In nucleotides, the CDR3 is TGCGCCAGCAGCCAAGATTTTCAAGAGACCCAGTACTTC.

This clonotype was seen more than once but under ten times. The gene calls are TRBV20-1 and TRBJ2-7, with TRBD1 identical over 8 bases. J gave up 2 bases and V 3 bases, and 3 bases lay outside the gene matches. CDR1 is DFQATT and CDR2 is SNEGSKA in the germline V gene (reference sequence). CDR3 length: 13 residues. CDR3 sequence reads: CSASDRGTYEQYF. The CDR3 DNA is TGCAGTGCTAGCGACAGGGGTACCTACGAGCAGTACTTC.

This clonotype has a handful of counts. V and J are TRBV20-1 and TRBJ2-1, with D possibly called TRBD1 or TRBD2 (6 bases each). The CDR3 covers 14 residues. Germline CDR1 reads DFQATT; CDR2 reads SNEGSKA (reference sequence). V lost 6 bases and J 4 bases, leaving 16 bases between the germline ends. CDR3 sequence reads: CSASAEGGYNEQFF. The CDR3 region has the DNA TGCAGTGCGTCAGCGGAGGGGGGTTACAATGAGCAGTTCTTC.

The chain employs TRBV5-1 and TRBJ1-2, with a weak D call TRBD1 (6 bases). The V gene's germline CDR1 is SGHRS and CDR2 YFSETQ. V lost 4 bases and J 1 base, leaving 14 bases between the germline ends. CDR3 size: 15 residues. The CDR3 DNA is TGCGCCAGCAGCGTATCCGGGACACTTAACTATGGCTACACCTTC. It codes for CASSVSGTLNYGYTF.

Here the CDR3 DNA reads TGCAGCGTTGATAAGGAGGGACAGGGCCCGAGACAGCCCCAGCATTTT. Residues: CSVDKEGQGPRQPQHF. The chain carries TRBV29-1 and TRBJ1-5, with 9 nucleotides matching TRBD1. Per germline, CDR1 SQVTM and CDR2 ANQGSEA. The junction had 13 bases not matched to a gene; V was cut back by 3 bases and J by 7 bases. There are 16 residues in the CDR3.

This clonotype occurred a few times. The chain has TRBV29-1 and TRBJ1-1; D perhaps matches TRBD1 (6 bases). This CDR3 region has 13 residues. Germline V gives CDR1 SQVTM, CDR2 ANQGSEA. Deletions cut 4 bases from V and 1 base from J, with 10 bases between. This CDR3 is CSVVWTANTEAFF. In DNA, the CDR3 is TGCAGCGTTGTGTGGACAGCGAACACTGAAGCTTTCTTT.

This clonotype was recorded a few times. The J gene is TRBJ2-7, the V gene TRBV5-1; D perhaps matches TRBD1 (5 bases). Germline-derived CDR1 and CDR2 are SGHRS and YFSETQ. V gave up 0 bases and J gave up 9 bases, with 22 bases separating them. CDR3 size: 16 residues. CDR3 sequence (DNA): TGCGCCAGCAGCTTGGGATGGTGGGGCAGGGTTACGGTGCAGTACTTC. Translation gives CASSLGWWGRVTVQYF.

The chain carries TRBV6-1 and TRBJ2-2; 9 bases match TRBD1. Germline V gives CDR1 MNHNS, CDR2 SASEGT. V gave up 6 bases and J gave up 1 base; unmatched junction bases: 3. The CDR3 runs to 15 residues. CDR3 residues: CASRGTGMNTGELFF. The CDR3 nucleotides are TGTGCCAGCAGGGGGACAGGGATGAACACCGGGGAGCTGTTTTTT.

The chain links TRBV15 to TRBJ2-5; D unclear. The ends were cut back, 0 bases at V and 3 bases at J, with 11 bases in the middle. This CDR3 has 15 residues. The V gene's germline CDR1 is LNHNV and CDR2 YYDKDF (reference sequence). In DNA, the CDR3 is TGTGCCACCAGCAGAGATCAGCCCAGTAAAGAGACCCAGTACTTC. Translating it yields CATSRDQPSKETQYF.

The chain carries TRBV29-1 and TRBJ1-4; 8 bases agree with TRBD1. This CDR3 region has 14 residues. Per the germline V gene, CDR1 is SQVTM and CDR2 is ANQGSEA. V gave up 6 bases and J gave up 3 bases; unmatched junction bases: 6. The CDR3 protein is CSVERQGPNEKLFF. The CDR3 region has the DNA TGCAGCGTGGAGAGACAGGGGCCTAATGAAAAACTGTTTTTT.

This clonotype was detected a few times. The J gene is TRBJ1-1, the V gene TRBV12-3 or TRBV12-4, with D possibly matching TRBD1 (5 bases). This CDR3 region has 15 residues. V was shortened by 6 bases and J by 4 bases, with 18 bases between the two germline ends. The CDR3 loop reads CASSQRGTGATEAFF. The CDR3, as DNA: TGTGCCAGCAGCCAACGGGGGACCGGGGCCACTGAAGCTTTCTTT.

This chain connects TRBV4-2 to TRBJ2-1; D is possibly TRBD2 (5 bases). The CDR3 contains 15 residues. The germline gives CDR1 LGHNA, CDR2 YNFKEQ. Between the trimmed V and J ends, which lost 0 bases and 2 bases, there was a span of 8 bases. CDR3 sequence (DNA): TGTGCCAGCAGCCAAGAGGAGGCTCCCTACAATGAGCAGTTCTTC. It translates to CASSQEEAPYNEQFF.

This chain uses TRBV6-5 with TRBJ2-3, with a tentative D call TRBD2 (5 bases). V shed 2 bases and J shed 5 bases, with 11 bases lying between them. The CDR3 is 14 amino acids. Germline V gene data show CDR1 as MNHEY and CDR2 as SVGAGI. The CDR3 here is CASSYGSEGDTQYF. For the CDR3, the DNA is TGTGCCAGCAGTTACGGGAGTGAAGGAGATACGCAGTATTTT.

This chain joins TRBV6-2 or TRBV6-3 and TRBJ2-1, with TRBD2 matching over 7 bases. J gave up 0 bases and V 7 bases, and 6 bases lay outside the gene matches. This CDR3 is 15 amino acids long. Per the germline V gene, CDR1 is MNHEY and CDR2 is SVGEGT. CDR3 sequence (DNA): TGTGCCAGCACCAGAGCGGGGAGCTCCTACAATGAGCAGTTCTTC. It encodes CASTRAGSSYNEQFF.